Following are 28 T cell receptor beta chains from one sample sequenced in a study of response to subunit inactivated influenza vaccine. Via MiXCR, TCRdb re-called the RT-PCR reads, giving one row per CDR3 protein. Of 450,000 to 600,000 distinct CDR3 sequences listed, approximately 6.9% were seen once; the top ten hold 10% to 15%. Sequenced material: PBMCs from blood, taken less than 30 months after vaccination. These receptors all stem from a man aged 45 to 75 who received an inactivated influenza vaccine.

Many counts were recorded for this clonotype. The chain joins TRBV29-1 to TRBJ2-7; 7 positions match TRBD1. CDR3 size: 14 residues. CDR1 SQVTM and CDR2 ANQGSEA come from the germline V gene. Trimming cost V 5 bases and J 5 bases; bases outside gene matches: 12. DNA for the CDR3: TGCAGCGTTCGACCCGGAGACAGGGTCGACGAGCAGTACTTC. Translation: CSVRPGDRVDEQYF.

J is TRBJ1-2 and V is TRBV4-2, with D perhaps TRBD1 (5 bases). Germline V gene sequence: CDR1 LGHNA, CDR2 YNFKEQ. The CDR3 runs to 15 residues. V was shortened by 0 bases and J by 2 bases, with 10 bases between the two germline ends. The CDR3 sequence: CASSQDTGTNYGYTF. Written as DNA, the CDR3 is TGTGCCAGCAGCCAAGATACCGGGACGAACTATGGCTACACCTTC.

This sequence joins TRBV28 and TRBJ2-2; 7 bases fit TRBD1. Germline V gene sequence: CDR1 MDHEN, CDR2 SYDVKM. CDR3 length equals 16 residues. Trimming at V came to 8 bases and at J to 5 bases, leaving 14 bases not matched to a gene. The CDR3 coding sequence is TGTGCCAGCGACACCCTCGAGGGGGCACGGACCGGGGAGCTGTTTTTT. Residues: CASDTLEGARTGELFF.

The table lists this clonotype with a few counts. The V gene is TRBV28, the J gene TRBJ2-5; no firm D call. Germline assignment: CDR1 MDHEN and CDR2 SYDVKM. The CDR3 is made up of 16 amino acids. V was trimmed by 6 bases and J by 0 bases, leaving 17 bases between them. The CDR3 DNA is TGTGCCAGCAGCCCAAGGGCCTTTAGGTACCAAGAGACCCAGTACTTC. It yields the protein CASSPRAFRYQETQYF. The entire variable domain, with the rest obtained from reference TRBV28 and TRBJ2-5, is as follows: DVKVTQSSRYLVKRTGEKVFLECVQDMDHENMFWYRQDPGLGLRLIYFSYDVKMKEKGDIPEGYSVSREKKERFSLILESASTNQTSMYLCASSPRAFRYQETQYFGPGTRLLVL.

The V call is TRBV29-1, the J call TRBJ2-2; 7 bases fit TRBD1. The CDR3 totals 13 residues. CDR1 SQVTM and CDR2 ANQGSEA come from the germline V gene. The junction had 7 bases not matched to a gene; V was cut back by 7 bases and J by 5 bases. Written as DNA, the CDR3 is TGCAGCGGGCGACAGGGCGGTACCGGGGAGCTGTTTTTT. Translation: CSGRQGGTGELFF.

Here the CDR3 reads CASSLRDGPNSPLHF. CDR3 bases: TGCGCCAGCAGCTTACGTGACGGACCTAATTCACCCCTCCACTTT. The chain employs TRBV5-1 and TRBJ1-6; no reliable D call. The CDR3 is 15 residues long. The germline V gene has CDR1 SGHRS and CDR2 YFSETQ. The V and J ends lost 2 bases and 6 bases respectively, with 12 bases between them.

In its sample, this clonotype was seen a few times. The J gene is TRBJ2-7, the V gene TRBV11-2; D is ambiguous. The germline gives CDR1 SGHAT, CDR2 FQNNGV. CDR3 size: 12 residues. Trimming left V 2 bases short and J 5 bases short, with 7 bases between. The CDR3 loop reads CASSLSMNEQYF. CDR3 in DNA: TGTGCCAGCAGCTTATCGATGAACGAGCAGTACTTC.

The chain recombines TRBV20-1 with TRBJ2-1; D ambiguous. Germline V gene data show CDR1 as DFQATT and CDR2 as SNEGSKA (reference sequence). V lost 0 bases to trimming and J lost 5 bases, with 11 bases between them. The CDR3 length is 14 residues. The CDR3 loop is CSARDLARNNEQFF. CDR3 bases: TGCAGTGCTAGAGATCTCGCTCGAAACAATGAGCAGTTCTTC.

This chain uses TRBV11-2 with TRBJ2-1; D not resolved. V shed 1 base and J shed 5 bases, with 9 bases lying between them. Germline V CDR1 and CDR2: SGHAT, FQNNGV. The CDR3 sequence is 14 residues long. The CDR3 DNA reads TGTGCCAGCAGCTTAGGGGGTTACGACAATGAGCAGTTCTTC. Translated, it gives CASSLGGYDNEQFF.

The chain is built from TRBV4-2 and TRBJ2-7; the D gene is possibly TRBD2 (6 bases). Germline V lookup: CDR1 LGHNA, CDR2 YNFKEQ. Deletions cut 8 bases from V and 2 bases from J, with 19 bases between. The length of the CDR3 is 15 residues. CDR3 sequence reads: CASRLRLGEAYEQYF. CDR3 nucleotides: TGTGCCAGCCGCCTTCGACTAGGAGAAGCCTACGAGCAGTACTTC.

The gene calls are TRBV5-5 and TRBJ2-6; D gene uncertain. The germline gives CDR1 SGHKS, CDR2 YYEKEE (reference sequence). V gave up 4 bases and J gave up 4 bases, with 9 bases separating them. This CDR3 is 14 amino acids long. CDR3 in DNA: TGTGCCAGCAGCGACGCTCGGGGGGCCAACGTCCTGACTTTC. Translation: CASSDARGANVLTF.

This clonotype showed up just a few times. The rearrangement joins TRBV4-2 to TRBJ2-1; 7 nucleotides align to TRBD2. V lost 0 bases, J lost 4 bases, and 3 bases stayed unmatched. This CDR3 has 15 amino acids. Per the germline V gene, CDR1 is LGHNA and CDR2 is YNFKEQ. CDR3 in amino acids: CASSQDTSEYNEQFF. DNA for the CDR3: TGTGCCAGCAGCCAAGATACTAGCGAGTACAATGAGCAGTTCTTC.

CDR3 sequence (DNA): TGTGCCAGCACCAGGACGGCGACTGGCCAAGAGACCCAGTACTTC. Protein sequence: CASTRTATGQETQYF. The chain has TRBV7-2 and TRBJ2-5; D not resolved. The CDR3 length is 15 residues. Germline CDR1 SGHTA, CDR2 FQGNSA. With 7 bases removed from V and 1 base from J, the gap between germline ends came to 16 bases.

There are many counts of this clonotype. This chain connects TRBV4-3 to TRBJ1-2, with D maybe TRBD1 (5 bases). The CDR3 length is 16 residues. Deletions cut 0 bases from V and 4 bases from J, with 15 bases between. Looked up from germline, CDR1 is LGHNA and CDR2 is YSLEER. In nucleotides, the CDR3 is TGCGCCAGCAGCCAAGATTTAACAGGAGAGACCTATGGCTACACCTTC. Encoded protein: CASSQDLTGETYGYTF.

This clonotype showed up just a few times. J is TRBJ1-5 and V is TRBV28; D might be TRBD1 (6 bases). With 2 bases removed from V and 7 bases from J, the gap between germline ends came to 18 bases. CDR3 length: 16 residues. CDR1 and CDR2 from the germline V gene are MDHEN and SYDVKM. The CDR3 DNA sequence: TGTGCCAGCAGTTTAGCGGCAGGGACATTAGGGCAGCCCCAGCATTTT. Encoded protein: CASSLAAGTLGQPQHF.

This clonotype was seen a handful of times. This rearrangement joins TRBV2 to TRBJ2-1, with D unclear. This CDR3 is 12 amino acids long. Trimming removed 8 bases at V and 9 bases at J, with 14 bases between. Looked up from germline, CDR1 is SNHLY and CDR2 is FYNNEI. The CDR3 DNA sequence: TGTGCCAGCGCCCCAGGTATCGGTGAGCAGTTCTTC. It translates to CASAPGIGEQFF.

In this sample, this clonotype turned up a few times. The V gene is TRBV9, the J gene TRBJ1-1; possible D gene TRBD1, 6 bases. The CDR3 covers 15 residues. The germline V gene has CDR1 SGDLS and CDR2 YYNGEE. Trimming took off 0 bases at V and 7 bases at J, with 16 bases between the two ends. This chain's CDR3 is CASSVDWQGWGEAFF. CDR3 nucleotides: TGTGCCAGCAGCGTAGATTGGCAGGGGTGGGGTGAAGCTTTCTTT. The full variable domain, completed using reference TRBV9 and TRBJ1-1, is DSGVTQTPKHLITATGQRVTLRCSPRSGDLSVYWYQQSLDQGLQFLIQYYNGEERAKGNILERFSAQQFPDLHSELNLSSLELGDSALYFCASSVDWQGWGEAFFGQGTRLTVV.

This clonotype was detected only a few times. The gene calls are TRBV18 and TRBJ2-7; D is possibly TRBD1 (5 bases). Germline assignment: CDR1 KGHSH and CDR2 LQKENI. The length of the CDR3 is 13 residues. The V gene lost 4 bases and the J gene lost 3 bases, with 10 bases spanning the gap. CDR3 amino acids: CASSRGGNYEQYF. CDR3 nucleotides: TGTGCCAGCTCACGGGGCGGTAACTACGAGCAGTACTTC.

The CDR3 protein is CASSLFLAGDPYEQYF. The CDR3 region has the DNA TGTGCCAGCAGTTTATTTCTAGCGGGCGATCCTTACGAGCAGTACTTC. The chain links TRBV12-3 or TRBV12-4 to TRBJ2-7, with TRBD2 matching over 8 bases. The CDR3 runs to 16 residues. Trimming took 2 bases from V and 4 from J; bases not matched to a gene: 10.

This clonotype was detected only a few times. The genes are TRBV6-1 and TRBJ2-1; 11 bases map to TRBD2. V lost 7 bases and J lost 6; bases outside the gene matches: 5. There are 14 residues in the CDR3. CDR1 MNHNS and CDR2 SASEGT come from the germline V gene. CDR3 nucleotides: TGTGCCAGCACCCGTAGCGGGAGGGGCAATGAGCAGTTCTTC. As protein: CASTRSGRGNEQFF.

This clonotype was seen only a few times. The gene calls are TRBV30 and TRBJ2-7; 7 bases align to TRBD2. The V gene's germline CDR1 is GTSNPN and CDR2 SVGIG (reference sequence). CDR3 length: 14 residues. V was clipped by 0 bases and J by 4 bases; unmatched bases: 6. The CDR3: CAWSVSGLGYEQYF. The CDR3 region has the DNA TGTGCCTGGAGTGTAAGTGGACTAGGTTACGAGCAGTACTTC.

This sequence joins TRBV9 and TRBJ2-1; 7 nucleotides align to TRBD2. Trimming cost V 0 bases and J 3 bases; bases outside gene matches: 3. The CDR3 contains 15 residues. The germline V gene encodes CDR1 SGDLS and CDR2 YYNGEE. This CDR3 is CASSVAGTNYNEQFF. CDR3 nucleotide sequence: TGTGCCAGCAGCGTAGCGGGGACTAACTACAATGAGCAGTTCTTC.

This clonotype occurred a few times. The chain has TRBV20-1 and TRBJ2-2, with 7 nucleotides matching TRBD1. The CDR3 runs to 15 residues. J gave up 3 bases and V 3 bases, and 7 bases lay outside the gene matches. CDR1 is DFQATT, CDR2 SNEGSKA, per germline (reference sequence). CDR3 protein: CSASGGQDHTGELFF. In DNA, the CDR3 is TGCAGTGCTAGTGGAGGACAGGACCACACCGGGGAGCTGTTTTTT.

This clonotype was detected only a few times. The chain combines TRBV19 with TRBJ1-1, with D maybe TRBD1 (6 bases). V was cut by 6 bases and J by 4 bases, with 12 bases left in between. Germline V gene data show CDR1 as LNHDA and CDR2 as SQIVND (reference sequence). This CDR3 has 13 amino acids. The CDR3 spells CASRTTGPTEAFF. Written as DNA, the CDR3 is TGTGCCAGTAGGACCACAGGGCCCACTGAAGCTTTCTTT.

The chain carries TRBV16 and TRBJ1-1, with unresolved D. Trimming took 4 bases from V and 0 from J, leaving 18 bases between them. The CDR3 spans 17 residues. CDR1 and CDR2 (germline): KGHSY, FQNENV. CDR3 region: CASSRPKQPAMNTEAFF. The DNA of the CDR3 is TGTGCCAGCAGCCGCCCAAAGCAACCAGCGATGAACACTGAAGCTTTCTTT.

This clonotype was detected many times. The V gene is TRBV28, the J gene TRBJ2-7; D is possibly TRBD1 or TRBD2 (7 bases each). V lost 8 bases and J 0 bases, leaving 17 bases between the germline ends. Germline V lookup: CDR1 MDHEN, CDR2 SYDVKM. The CDR3 runs 15 residues. The CDR3: CASARGGGFSYEQYF. In nucleotides, the CDR3 is TGTGCCAGCGCCAGGGGGGGGGGCTTCTCCTACGAGCAGTACTTC.

This clonotype was counted ten times or more. The chain has TRBV20-1 and TRBJ1-1; 7 bases fit TRBD1. The germline CDR1 and CDR2 sequences are DFQATT and SNEGSKA (reference sequence). The CDR3 loop spans 13 amino acids. V lost 5 bases and J lost 2; bases outside the gene matches: 5. The CDR3 DNA sequence: TGCAGTGCTGAGGACAGGTCAAACACTGAAGCTTTCTTT. Amino acid sequence: CSAEDRSNTEAFF.

The genes are TRBV7-2 and TRBJ2-7; TRBD1 might be the D (5 bases). This CDR3 has 15 residues. The germline V and J ends were trimmed by 5 bases and 6 bases, with 20 bases remaining between them. CDR1 and CDR2 (germline): SGHTA, FQGNSA. The CDR3 region is CASSPQGGPSAEQYF. Written as DNA, the CDR3 is TGTGCCAGCAGCCCCCAGGGCGGACCCTCTGCCGAGCAGTACTTC.